Each of the 10 T cell receptor beta chains below was sequenced from the same sample in a study of blood T cell repertoires in COVID-19 (dated by TCRdb to the early 2020s). Library construction relied on the immunoSEQ multiplex PCR assay. TCRdb re-hosts the immuneACCESS table, in-frame sequences only. Its copies lack some clones; in the studies checked, an unresolved V gene accounts for under half of them, and the cause for the rest is not known. The sample table shows 150,000 or so clones, and around 83% are seen once. Jointly, the top ten make up about 12% of the sample. Sequenced: peripheral blood. The receptors come from an older woman with COVID-19, enrolled during active disease.

CDR3 sequence: CASSLELGGPGDGYTF. For the CDR3, the DNA is TGCGCCAGCAGCTTGGAACTCGGGGGGCCAGGTGATGGCTACACCTTC. The chain carries TRBV5-1 and TRBJ1-2; D might be TRBD1 (6 bases). The V end was cut by 0 bases, the J end by 6 bases, with 18 bases between. CDR1 and CDR2 (germline): SGHRS, YFSETQ. The CDR3 contains 16 residues.

This clone was recorded once. This rearrangement joins TRBV6-5 to TRBJ2-7, with a possible D match to TRBD2 (5 bases). The V end was cut by 8 bases, the J end by 4 bases, with 21 bases between. The CDR3 length is 15 residues. From germline, CDR1 is MNHEY and CDR2 SVGAGI. This CDR3 reads CASRRGLKTDYEQYF. The CDR3 DNA is TGTGCCAGCCGTAGAGGACTGAAAACAGATTACGAGCAGTACTTC.

The chain carries TRBV5-8 and TRBJ2-4; a possible D gene is TRBD2 (7 bases). The germline V gene encodes CDR1 SGHTS and CDR2 YDEGEE. Trimming removed 2 bases from V and 7 bases from J, with 16 bases in between. This CDR3 contains 15 residues. The DNA of the CDR3 is TGTGCCAGCAGCTTTCGTCGGGGGGCAGGGAACATTCAGTACTTC. It translates to CASSFRRGAGNIQYF.

This rearrangement joins TRBV3-1 (or the pseudogene TRBV3-2) to TRBJ2-1; 8 nucleotides line up with TRBD1. CDR1 LGHDT and CDR2 YNNKEL come from the germline V gene (reference sequence). The junction had 1 base not matched to a gene; V was cut back by 3 bases and J by 0 bases. The CDR3 has 15 amino acids. CDR3 amino acids: CASSQGQDSYNEQFF. CDR3 bases: TGTGCCAGCAGCCAGGGACAGGACTCCTACAATGAGCAGTTCTTC.

This clone was recorded a few times. The chain couples TRBV11-2 to TRBJ2-1; 10 bases fit TRBD2. Trimming removed 3 bases from V and 7 bases from J; junction bases left unmatched: 3. The germline gives CDR1 SGHAT, CDR2 FQNNGV. The CDR3 is made up of 14 amino acids. CDR3 sequence: CASSFTSGANEQFF. For the CDR3, the DNA is TGTGCCAGCAGCTTCACTAGCGGGGCAAATGAGCAGTTCTTC. The full variable domain, with the rest looked up from reference TRBV11-2 and TRBJ2-1, is EAGVAQSPRYKIIEKRQSVAFWCNPISGHATLYWYQQILGQGPKLLIQFQNNGVVDDSQLPKDRFSAERLKGVDSTLKIQPAKLEDSAVYLCASSFTSGANEQFFGPGTRLTVL.

This chain joins TRBV9 and TRBJ1-6; possible D gene TRBD1, 5 bases. Germline V lookup: CDR1 SGDLS, CDR2 YYNGEE. Trimming shortened V by 3 bases and J by 7 bases, and 11 bases separated the two germline ends. The CDR3 totals 14 residues. CDR3 nucleotide sequence: TGTGCCAGCAGCGCCGGGACTGCCAATTCACCCCTCCACTTT. Amino acid sequence: CASSAGTANSPLHF.

This clone was counted between two and nine times. The rearrangement joins TRBV6-4 to TRBJ1-6; D unresolved. Trimming left V 5 bases short and J 8 bases short, with 13 bases between. The germline gives CDR1 MRHNA, CDR2 SNTAGT. The CDR3 covers 14 residues. The CDR3 loop reads CASSSGSEDSPLHF. DNA of the CDR3: TGTGCCAGCAGTTCGGGGTCAGAAGATTCACCCCTCCACTTT.

This clone has just a few counts. The chain's CDR3 is CASSVGQGKRGYGYTF. The CDR3 bases are TGTGCCAGCAGCGTGGGACAGGGGAAGAGAGGCTATGGCTACACCTTC. The chain links TRBV27 to TRBJ1-2, with TRBD1 identical over 10 bases. This CDR3 comprises 16 residues. The germline gives CDR1 MNHEY, CDR2 SMNVEV (reference sequence). The V segment lost 6 bases and the J segment 4 bases; nucleotides outside the gene matches: 11.

The chain combines TRBV18 with TRBJ1-1; TRBD1 matches at 9 bases. Germline V lookup: CDR1 KGHSH, CDR2 LQKENI. Trimming removed 6 bases from V and 1 base from J; junction bases left unmatched: 3. The CDR3 contains 14 residues. CDR3 amino acids: CASSTQGANTEAFF. CDR3 nucleotides: TGTGCCAGCTCCACACAGGGGGCGAACACTGAAGCTTTCTTT.

The V call is TRBV6-5, the J call TRBJ1-2; 7 nucleotides align to TRBD1. V gave up 4 bases and J gave up 3 bases; unmatched junction bases: 5. Germline V gene lookup returns CDR1 MNHEY and CDR2 SVGAGI. The CDR3 spans 14 residues. Here the CDR3 reads CASSLGTADYGYTF. CDR3 bases: TGTGCCAGCAGTTTGGGGACAGCCGACTATGGCTACACCTTC.